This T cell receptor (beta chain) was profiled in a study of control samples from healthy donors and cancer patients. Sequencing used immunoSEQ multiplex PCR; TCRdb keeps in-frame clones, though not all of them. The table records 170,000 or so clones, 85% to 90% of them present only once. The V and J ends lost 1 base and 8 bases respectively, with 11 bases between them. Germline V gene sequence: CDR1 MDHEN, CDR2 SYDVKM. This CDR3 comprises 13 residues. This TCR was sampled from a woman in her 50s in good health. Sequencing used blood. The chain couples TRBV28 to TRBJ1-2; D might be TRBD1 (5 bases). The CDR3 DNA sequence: TGTGCCAGCAGTTTATCGGCAGGGCGCGGCTACACCTTC. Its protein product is CASSLSAGRGYTF.